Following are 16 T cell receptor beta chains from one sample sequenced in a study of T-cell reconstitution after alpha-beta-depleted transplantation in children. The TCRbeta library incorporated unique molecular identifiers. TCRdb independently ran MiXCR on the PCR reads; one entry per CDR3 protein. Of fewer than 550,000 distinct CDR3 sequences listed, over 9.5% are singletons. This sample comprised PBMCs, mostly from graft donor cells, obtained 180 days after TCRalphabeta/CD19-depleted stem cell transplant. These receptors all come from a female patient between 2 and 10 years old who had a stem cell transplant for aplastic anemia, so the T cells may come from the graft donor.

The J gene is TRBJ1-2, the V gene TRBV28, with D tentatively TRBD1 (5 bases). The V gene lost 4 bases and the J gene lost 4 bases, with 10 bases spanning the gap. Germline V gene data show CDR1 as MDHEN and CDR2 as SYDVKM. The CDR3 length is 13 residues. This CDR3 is CASSSAGLYGYTF. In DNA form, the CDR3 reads TGTGCCAGCAGTTCTGCGGGGCTCTATGGCTACACCTTC.

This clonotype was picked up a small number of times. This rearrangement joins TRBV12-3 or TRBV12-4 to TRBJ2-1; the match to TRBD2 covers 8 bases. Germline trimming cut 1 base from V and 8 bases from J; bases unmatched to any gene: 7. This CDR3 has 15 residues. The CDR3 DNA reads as TGTGCCAGCAGTTTAGGAAGTAGCGGGGTATATGAGCAGTTCTTC. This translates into CASSLGSSGVYEQFF.

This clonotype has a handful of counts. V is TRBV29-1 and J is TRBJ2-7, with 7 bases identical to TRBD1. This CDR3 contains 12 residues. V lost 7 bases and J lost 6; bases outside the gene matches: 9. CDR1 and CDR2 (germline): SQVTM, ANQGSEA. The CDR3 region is CSGGRDSGEQYF. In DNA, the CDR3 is TGCAGCGGGGGACGGGACAGCGGCGAGCAGTACTTC.

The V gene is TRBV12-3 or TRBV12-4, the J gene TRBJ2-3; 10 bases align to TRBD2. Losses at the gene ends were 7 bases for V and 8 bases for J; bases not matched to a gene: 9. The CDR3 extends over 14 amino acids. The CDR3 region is CASNGGLAGATQYF. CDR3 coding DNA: TGTGCCAGCAATGGGGGGCTAGCGGGAGCTACGCAGTATTTT.

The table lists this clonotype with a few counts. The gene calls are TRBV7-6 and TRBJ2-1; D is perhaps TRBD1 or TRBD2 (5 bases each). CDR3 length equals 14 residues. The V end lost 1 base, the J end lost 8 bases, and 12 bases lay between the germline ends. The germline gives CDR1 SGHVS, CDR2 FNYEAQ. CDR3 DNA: TGTGCCAGCAGCTTAGTAGGGGTGGGGGATGAGCAGTTCTTC. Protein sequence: CASSLVGVGDEQFF.

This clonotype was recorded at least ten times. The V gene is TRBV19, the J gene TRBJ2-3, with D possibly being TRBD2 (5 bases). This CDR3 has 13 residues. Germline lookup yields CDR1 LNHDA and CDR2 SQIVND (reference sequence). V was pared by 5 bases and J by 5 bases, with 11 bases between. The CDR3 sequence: CASSSDRGDTQYF. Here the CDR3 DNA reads TGTGCCAGTAGTTCTGATCGGGGAGATACGCAGTATTTT.

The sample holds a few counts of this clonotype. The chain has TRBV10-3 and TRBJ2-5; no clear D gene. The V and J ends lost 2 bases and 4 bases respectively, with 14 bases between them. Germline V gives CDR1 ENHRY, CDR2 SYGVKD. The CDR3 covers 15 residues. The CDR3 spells CAISEALTAVETQYF. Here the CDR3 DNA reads TGTGCCATCAGTGAGGCTCTAACAGCTGTAGAGACCCAGTACTTC.

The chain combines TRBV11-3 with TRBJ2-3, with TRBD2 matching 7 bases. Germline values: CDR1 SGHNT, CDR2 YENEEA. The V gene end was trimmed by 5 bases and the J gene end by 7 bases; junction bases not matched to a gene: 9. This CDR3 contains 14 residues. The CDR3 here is CASSLRPGLHTQYF. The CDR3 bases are TGTGCCAGCAGCCTACGACCGGGACTACATACGCAGTATTTT. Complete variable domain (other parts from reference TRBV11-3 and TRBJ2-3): EAGVVQSPRYKIIEKKQPVAFWCNPISGHNTLYWYLQNLGQGPELLIRYENEEAVDDSQLPKDRFSAERLKGVDSTLKIQPAELGDSAVYLCASSLRPGLHTQYFGPGTRLTVL.

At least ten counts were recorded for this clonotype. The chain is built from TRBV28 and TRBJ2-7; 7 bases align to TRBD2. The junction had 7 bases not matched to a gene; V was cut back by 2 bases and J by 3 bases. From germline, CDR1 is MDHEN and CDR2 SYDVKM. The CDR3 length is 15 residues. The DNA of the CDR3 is TGTGCCAGCAGTTTAGGCTCCTCGGGGGGCTACGAGCAGTACGTC. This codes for CASSLGSSGGYEQYV.

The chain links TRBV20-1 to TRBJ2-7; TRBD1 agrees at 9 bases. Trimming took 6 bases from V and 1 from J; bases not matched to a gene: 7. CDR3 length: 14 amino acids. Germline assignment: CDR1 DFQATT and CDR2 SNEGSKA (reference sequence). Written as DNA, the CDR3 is TGCAGTGCGGACCGGGACAGGGATTCCTACGAGCAGTACTTC. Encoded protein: CSADRDRDSYEQYF.

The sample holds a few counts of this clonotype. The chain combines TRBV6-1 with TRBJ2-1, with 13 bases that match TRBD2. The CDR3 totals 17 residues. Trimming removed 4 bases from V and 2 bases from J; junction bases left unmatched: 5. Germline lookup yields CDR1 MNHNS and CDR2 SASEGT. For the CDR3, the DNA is TGTGCCAGCAGTGGGATTGGACTAGCGGGGGCCTACAATGAGCAGTTCTTC. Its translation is CASSGIGLAGAYNEQFF.

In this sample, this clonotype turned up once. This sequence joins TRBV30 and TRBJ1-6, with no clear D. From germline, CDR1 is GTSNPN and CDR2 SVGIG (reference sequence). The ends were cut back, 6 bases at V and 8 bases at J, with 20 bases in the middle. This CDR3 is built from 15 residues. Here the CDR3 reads CACAASVRVDSPLHF. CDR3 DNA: TGTGCCTGCGCCGCGTCAGTGAGGGTAGATTCACCCCTCCACTTT.

CDR3 nucleotide sequence: TGCAGTGCTAGACGGGTGCGGGAGGTGGGAGAGCAGTACTTC. Translation gives CSARRVREVGEQYF. The chain combines TRBV20-1 with TRBJ2-7, with 8 bases matching TRBD2. This CDR3 has 14 residues. Germline-derived CDR1 and CDR2 are DFQATT and SNEGSKA (reference sequence). The V gene end was trimmed by 2 bases and the J gene end by 7 bases; junction bases not matched to a gene: 10.

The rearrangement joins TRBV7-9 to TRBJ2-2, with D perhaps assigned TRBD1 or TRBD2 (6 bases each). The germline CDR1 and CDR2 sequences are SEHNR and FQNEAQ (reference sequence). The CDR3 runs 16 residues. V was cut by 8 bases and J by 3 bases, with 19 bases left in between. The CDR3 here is CASSFNGGAYTGELFF. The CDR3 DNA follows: TGTGCCAGCTCTTTTAACGGGGGCGCCTACACCGGGGAGCTGTTTTTT.

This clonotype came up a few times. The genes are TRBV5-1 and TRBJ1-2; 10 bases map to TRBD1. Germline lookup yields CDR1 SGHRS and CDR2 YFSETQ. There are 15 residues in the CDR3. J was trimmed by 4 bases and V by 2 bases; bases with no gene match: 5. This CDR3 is CASSLRDRGAYGYTF. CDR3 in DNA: TGCGCCAGCAGCTTACGGGACAGGGGTGCCTATGGCTACACCTTC.

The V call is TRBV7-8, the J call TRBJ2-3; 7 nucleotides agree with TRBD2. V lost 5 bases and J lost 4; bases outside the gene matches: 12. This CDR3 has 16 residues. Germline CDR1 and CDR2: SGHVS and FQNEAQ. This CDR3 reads CASSEKLRGEADTQYF. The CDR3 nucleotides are TGTGCCAGCAGCGAAAAGCTCCGGGGGGAAGCAGATACGCAGTATTTT.